The 23 T cell receptor beta chains below were found in one sample sequenced in a study of cytomegalovirus exposure and HLA in healthy donors. Amplification used 60 Vbeta primers and 13 Jbeta primers. The method was immunoSEQ multiplex PCR; TCRdb's version includes in-frame clones alone and lacks a portion of them. The data contain roughly 80,000 clones, 65% to 75% of them singletons. The sample comprised PBMCs. The receptors stem from a middle-aged woman in good health and CMV-seropositive.

The chain employs TRBV18 and TRBJ1-5, with 7 bases identical to TRBD1. The CDR3 has 14 amino acids. With 4 bases clipped from V and 3 bases from J, the junction kept 3 bases outside the gene matches. Germline V CDR1 and CDR2: KGHSH, LQKENI. CDR3 amino acids: CASSLQGLNQPQHF. DNA of the CDR3: TGTGCCAGCTCACTACAGGGGCTCAATCAGCCCCAGCATTTT.

V and J are TRBV6-5 and TRBJ1-1; 7 bases fit TRBD1. The CDR3 runs to 14 residues. The germline gives CDR1 MNHEY, CDR2 SVGAGI. The junction had 9 bases not matched to a gene; V was cut back by 5 bases and J by 6 bases. CDR3 in amino acids: CASSEHRGGPEAFF. CDR3 nucleotides: TGTGCCAGCAGTGAGCACAGGGGAGGCCCTGAAGCTTTCTTT.

The chain carries TRBV19 and TRBJ1-1, with D unresolved. V shed 8 bases and J shed 10 bases, with 20 bases lying between them. This CDR3 comprises 13 residues. The germline CDR1 and CDR2 sequences are LNHDA and SQIVND (reference sequence). CDR3: CASHPERPFGAFF. DNA of the CDR3: TGTGCCAGTCATCCCGAGAGGCCCTTTGGAGCTTTCTTT.

The chain employs TRBV9 and TRBJ1-1, with unresolved D. Trimming pared 3 bases from V and 1 base from J, leaving 10 bases between. Germline V gene sequence: CDR1 SGDLS, CDR2 YYNGEE. The CDR3 loop spans 14 amino acids. CDR3 amino acids: CASSAQTTNTEAFF. CDR3 sequence (DNA): TGTGCCAGCAGCGCACAGACTACGAACACTGAAGCTTTCTTT.

The gene calls are TRBV29-1 and TRBJ1-3; D might be TRBD1 (6 bases). Germline values: CDR1 SQVTM, CDR2 ANQGSEA. This CDR3 comprises 15 residues. V lost 6 bases and J lost 0, with 15 bases in between. CDR3 in amino acids: CSVSDSFLSGNTIYF. As DNA, the CDR3 is TGCAGCGTGTCGGACAGCTTTCTCTCTGGAAACACCATATATTTT.

This clone showed up just once. V and J are TRBV18 and TRBJ1-6, with unresolved D. This CDR3 has 15 residues. Germline values: CDR1 KGHSH, CDR2 LQKENI. The V end was cut by 3 bases, the J end by 4 bases, with 10 bases between. The CDR3 coding sequence is TGTGCCAGCTCACCGGCGGAGGGTTATAATTCACCCCTCCACTTT. Translated: CASSPAEGYNSPLHF.

The J gene is TRBJ2-7, the V gene TRBV4-1; tentative D call: TRBD1 (6 bases). CDR1 and CDR2 from the germline V gene are MGHRA and YSYEKL. The germline V and J ends were trimmed by 3 bases and 4 bases, with 13 bases remaining between them. The CDR3 length is 14 residues. The CDR3 coding sequence is TGCGCCAGCAGCCAGGACGGACAGATATACGAGCAGTACTTC. As protein: CASSQDGQIYEQYF.

The chain is built from TRBV30 and TRBJ1-5, with 8 bases fitting TRBD1. With 3 bases clipped from V and 4 bases from J, the junction kept 5 bases outside the gene matches. Germline V gives CDR1 GTSNPN, CDR2 SVGIG (reference sequence). This CDR3 is 14 amino acids long. CDR3 nucleotides: TGTGCCTGGAGCCCAGGGGGCGGTAATCAGCCCCAGCATTTT. Translation gives CAWSPGGGNQPQHF.

V and J are TRBV7-2 and TRBJ1-5, with 7 positions matching TRBD1. With 5 bases clipped from V and 6 bases from J, the junction kept 7 bases outside the gene matches. The CDR3 totals 14 residues. The germline V gene has CDR1 SGHTA and CDR2 FQGNSA. The CDR3 nucleotides are TGTGCCAGCAGCCCTATACAGGGGTCTCAGCCCCAGCATTTT. Encoded protein: CASSPIQGSQPQHF.

This sequence joins TRBV18 and TRBJ2-6; 7 nucleotides line up with TRBD1. The CDR3 runs 21 residues. From germline, CDR1 is KGHSH and CDR2 LQKENI. Trimming took 4 bases from V and 1 from J; bases not matched to a gene: 19. Here the CDR3 reads CASSLYGTYRGEESGANVLTF. The CDR3 DNA reads as TGTGCCAGCTCACTATATGGAACCTACAGGGGTGAGGAGTCTGGGGCCAACGTCCTGACTTTC.

This clone has more than one count but fewer than ten. The chain is built from TRBV2 and TRBJ2-7; 10 bases map to TRBD1. V shed 9 bases and J 3 bases; nucleotides not matched to a gene: 8. Looked up from germline, CDR1 is SNHLY and CDR2 is FYNNEI. The CDR3 has 14 residues. This chain's CDR3 is CASEGDRGIYEQYF. CDR3 coding DNA: TGTGCCAGTGAGGGGGACAGGGGTATCTACGAGCAGTACTTC.

This chain joins TRBV5-1 and TRBJ2-3, with 10 bases identical to TRBD1. Germline CDR1 reads SGHRS; CDR2 reads YFSETQ. V lost 4 bases and J lost 4; bases outside the gene matches: 15. This CDR3 is built from 18 residues. The CDR3 nucleotides read TGCGCCAGCAGCCCTTCCTTGACAGGGGGCGGAGGTGCAGATACGCAGTATTTT. Its protein product is CASSPSLTGGGGADTQYF.

In its sample, this clone was seen once. The J gene is TRBJ1-2, the V gene TRBV28; the D gene is possibly TRBD1 (5 bases). V was trimmed by 4 bases and J by 0 bases, leaving 12 bases between them. CDR1 MDHEN and CDR2 SYDVKM come from the germline V gene. The CDR3 runs to 15 residues. The CDR3 DNA follows: TGTGCCAGCAGTTGGGGGGTAAGGTCTAACTATGGCTACACCTTC. Its translation is CASSWGVRSNYGYTF.

This clone has just a few counts. The V and J genes are TRBV5-6 and TRBJ2-5; TRBD1 aligns across 10 bases. The CDR3 extends over 16 amino acids. Germline lookup yields CDR1 SGHDT and CDR2 YYEEEE. With V trimmed by 0 bases and J by 4 bases, 6 bases remained unmatched. Here the CDR3 DNA reads TGTGCCAGCAGCTTGGGAGCGACAGGGGGCTTAGAGACCCAGTACTTC. Protein: CASSLGATGGLETQYF.

The chain carries TRBV29-1 and TRBJ1-2; D remains unclear. Germline CDR1 SQVTM, CDR2 ANQGSEA. The CDR3 has 13 amino acids. The ends were cut back, 8 bases at V and 4 bases at J, with 17 bases in the middle. CDR3 loop: CSPRRRSVYGYTF. Here the CDR3 DNA reads TGCAGCCCCAGGAGGAGGAGCGTCTATGGCTACACCTTC.

The chain is built from TRBV6-5 and TRBJ2-7; a weak D match, TRBD1 (5 bases). Trimming removed 2 bases from V and 6 bases from J, with 17 bases in between. The germline V gene encodes CDR1 MNHEY and CDR2 SVGAGI. This CDR3 contains 15 residues. Here the CDR3 DNA reads TGTGCCAGCAGTTACCAGCCCGGACAAGTAGGCGAGCAGTACTTC. Amino acids: CASSYQPGQVGEQYF.

This clone was seen a handful of times. The chain uses TRBV19 and TRBJ1-2; D not resolved. V lost 10 bases and J lost 0, with 12 bases in between. This CDR3 is built from 13 residues. From germline, CDR1 is LNHDA and CDR2 SQIVND (reference sequence). DNA for the CDR3: TGTGCCACCCGTTCCCTTACTAACTATGGCTACACCTTC. It codes for CATRSLTNYGYTF.

The CDR3 DNA sequence: TGCGCCAGCAGCTTAACCGGGTCTGGGGCCAACGTCCTGACTTTC. Translation gives CASSLTGSGANVLTF. The rearrangement links TRBV5-1 to TRBJ2-6; D uncertain. The CDR3 runs 15 residues. The germline CDR1 and CDR2 sequences are SGHRS and YFSETQ. Trimming shortened V by 2 bases and J by 1 base, and 7 bases separated the two germline ends.

This chain links TRBV5-6 with TRBJ2-1; 8 bases agree with TRBD2. The CDR3 is 15 amino acids. Germline lookup yields CDR1 SGHDT and CDR2 YYEEEE. V was clipped by 1 base and J by 7 bases; unmatched bases: 7. In nucleotides, the CDR3 is TGTGCCAGCAGCTTGACCGGGGGGGCGAGGAATGAGCAGTTCTTC. This encodes CASSLTGGARNEQFF.

The chain couples TRBV4-1 to TRBJ1-1; TRBD1 matches 7 bases. The CDR3 is made up of 17 amino acids. V shed 1 base, J shed 1 base, and the junction held 9 bases outside the gene matches. Per the germline V gene, CDR1 is MGHRA and CDR2 is YSYEKL. The DNA for the CDR3 is TGCGCCAGCAGCCAAGTGTTTATGGGGACAGCGAACACTGAAGCTTTCTTT. It yields the protein CASSQVFMGTANTEAFF.

This clone was detected only a few times. The chain combines TRBV12-1 with TRBJ1-5; the table calls TRBD1, which could not be checked here. TRBV12-1 constitutes a pseudogene. The CDR3 runs to 18 residues. CDR3 sequence reads: CASSFRCDRGSPSQPQHF. CDR3 sequence (DNA): TGTGCCAGCAGCTTTCGTTGTGACAGGGGATCCCCCAGTCAGCCCCAGCATTTT.

DNA for the CDR3: TGTGCCAGCAGTCTGGCATCAGGGGGCTTGGTTGAAAAACTGTTTTTT. As protein: CASSLASGGLVEKLFF. V usage is TRBV5-5 and J usage is TRBJ1-4; the match to TRBD1 covers 8 bases. There are 16 residues in the CDR3. V lost 5 bases, J lost 7 bases, and 13 bases stayed unmatched. The V gene's germline CDR1 is SGHKS and CDR2 YYEKEE (reference sequence).

The chain uses TRBV11-2 and TRBJ1-6, with unresolved D. V was cut by 5 bases and J by 10 bases, with 6 bases left in between. The CDR3 has 11 residues. Germline values: CDR1 SGHAT, CDR2 FQNNGV. CDR3 region: CASSLGSPLHF. CDR3 in DNA: TGTGCCAGCAGCCTCGGGTCACCCCTCCACTTT.